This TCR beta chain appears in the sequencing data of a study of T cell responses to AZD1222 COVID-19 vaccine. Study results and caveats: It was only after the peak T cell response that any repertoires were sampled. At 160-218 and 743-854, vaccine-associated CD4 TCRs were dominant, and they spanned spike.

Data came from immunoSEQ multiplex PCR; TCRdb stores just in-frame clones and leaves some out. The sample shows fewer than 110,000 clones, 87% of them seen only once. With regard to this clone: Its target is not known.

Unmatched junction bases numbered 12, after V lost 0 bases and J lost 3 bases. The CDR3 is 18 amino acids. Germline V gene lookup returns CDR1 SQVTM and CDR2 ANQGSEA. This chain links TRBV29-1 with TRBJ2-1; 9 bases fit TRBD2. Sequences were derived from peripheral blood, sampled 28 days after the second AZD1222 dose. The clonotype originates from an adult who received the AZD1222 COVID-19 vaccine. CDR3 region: CSVEEWWVAGAGYNEQFF. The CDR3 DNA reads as TGCAGCGTTGAAGAGTGGTGGGTAGCGGGAGCCGGCTACAATGAGCAGTTCTTC.